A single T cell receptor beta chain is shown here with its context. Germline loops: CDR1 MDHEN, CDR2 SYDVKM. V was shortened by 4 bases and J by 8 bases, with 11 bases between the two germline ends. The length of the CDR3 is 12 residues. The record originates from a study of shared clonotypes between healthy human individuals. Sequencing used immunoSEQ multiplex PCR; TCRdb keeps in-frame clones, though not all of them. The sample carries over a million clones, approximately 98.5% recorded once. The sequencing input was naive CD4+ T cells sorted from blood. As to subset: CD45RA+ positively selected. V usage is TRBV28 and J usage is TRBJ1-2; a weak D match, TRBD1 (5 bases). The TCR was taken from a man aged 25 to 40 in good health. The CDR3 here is CASSSGPEGYTF. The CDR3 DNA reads TGTGCCAGCAGTTCGGGACCTGAGGGCTACACCTTC.